This is a list of T cell receptor beta chains from one sample in a study of T cells after yellow fever vaccination. TCRdb reanalysed the 5' RACE reads using MiXCR and keeps one entry per CDR3 protein. The repertoire holds about 320,000 distinct CDR3 sequences, around 12% seen once, with approximately 3.3% in the top ten. The sequencing used CD4+ T cells sorted from PBMCs, collected 15 days after the yellow fever booster vaccination. The receptors here all came from a young man who received the YFV17D yellow fever vaccine. Each CDR3 is given with its conserved first and last residue. The D gene is left open where the match is weak. Expanded clones are given a class, and other clones once, few, many or no size at all.

d_gene	v_gene	j_gene	abundance	CDR3nt	CDR3aa
TRBD1	TRBV7-2	TRBJ2-3	few	TGTGCCAGCAGCTCCAACAGGGGCTTCACAGATACGCAGTATTTT	CASSSNRGFTDTQYF
.	TRBV20-1	TRBJ2-5	few	TGCAGTGCCCATTCTACAGGGCGGGAGACCCAGTACTTC	CSAHSTGRETQYF
.	TRBV29-1	TRBJ2-1	few	TGCAGCGTCCTTATAGGTAATGAGCAGTTCTTC	CSVLIGNEQFF
TRBD1	TRBV7-2	TRBJ1-6	many	TGTGCCAGCAGCCCAGGGGGCGCGGTAGCCCTCCACTTT	CASSPGGAVALHF
.	TRBV5-1	TRBJ2-3	few	TGCGCCAGCAGCTTCGGAATTATAGGCACAGATACGCAGTATTTT	CASSFGIIGTDTQYF
TRBD2	TRBV6-5	TRBJ2-1	.	TGTGCCAGCAGTTACTCTGTGCCTAGCGGGCCGTACAATGAGCAGTTCTTC	CASSYSVPSGPYNEQFF
.	TRBV5-1	TRBJ1-2	few	TGCGCCAGCAGCTTGATGGGGACCGGGAACTATGGCTACACCTTC	CASSLMGTGNYGYTF
.	TRBV20-1	TRBJ1-6	few	TGCAGTGCTAGAGAACCCCAGGGCCATAATTCACCCCTCCACTTT	CSAREPQGHNSPLHF
TRBD1	TRBV12-5	TRBJ2-1	few	TGTGCTAGTGGTCCCGGAGACAGGGGAGGTCACAATGAGCAGTTCTTC	CASGPGDRGGHNEQFF
TRBD1	TRBV5-6	TRBJ1-2	.	TGTGCCAGCAGCCGCGGGGGGACAGACTATGGCTACACCTTC	CASSRGGTDYGYTF
TRBD1	TRBV12-3/TRBV12-4	TRBJ1-4	.	TGTGCCAGCAGTACAGGGGGCTTTCGGAGTAATGAAATACTGTTTTTT	CASSTGGFRSNEILFF
TRBD1	TRBV7-2	TRBJ1-2	many	TGTGCCAGCAACTCGATTGGACAGGGGGCCGTGGGTGGCTACACCTTC	CASNSIGQGAVGGYTF
.	TRBV7-2	TRBJ2-3	.	TGTGCCAGCAGCTTAGCTGGGGGCGACACAGATACGCAGTATTTT	CASSLAGGDTDTQYF
TRBD1	TRBV2	TRBJ1-6	.	TGTGCCAGCAGTGGAGGGCGGGACAGGGGACACTTT	CASSGGRDRGHF
.	TRBV21-1	TRBJ1-2	few	TGTGCCAGCAGCAAAGAAAAGGGAGTAAAGGGCTACACCTTC	CASSKEKGVKGYTF
.	TRBV2	TRBJ1-6	few	TGTGCCAGCAGGCCCAGGGGATCACCCCTCCACTTT	CASRPRGSPLHF
.	TRBV10-3	TRBJ1-1	.	TGTGCCATCAGTGAATGGGGCGAGAACACTGAAGCTTTCTTT	CAISEWGENTEAFF
.	TRBV7-2	TRBJ1-1	.	TGTGCCAGCAGCCTTGAATACGCCGAAGCTTTCTTT	CASSLEYAEAFF
.	TRBV10-3	TRBJ1-3	.	TGTGCCATCAGTGGAAATTCCCCGGCGGGCGGAAACACCATATATTTT	CAISGNSPAGGNTIYF
TRBD2	TRBV7-2	TRBJ2-5	.	TGTGCCAGCACCCGGGGGGGCCTCCAAGAGACCCAGTACTTC	CASTRGGLQETQYF
.	TRBV5-1	TRBJ1-1	many	TGCGCCAGCAGCCCCCGTCCCGGGGATCGGGCTTTCTTT	CASSPRPGDRAFF
.	TRBV18	TRBJ2-2	.	TGTGCCAGCTCACCACCGGGTCGCACCCATACGAACACCGGGGAGCTGTTTTTT	CASSPPGRTHTNTGELFF
.	TRBV4-2	TRBJ2-2	many	TGTGCCAGCAGGCAGTTACGGGGCACCGGGGAGCTGTTTTTT	CASRQLRGTGELFF
.	TRBV3-1	TRBJ2-1	.	TGTGCCAGCAGCGGACTTGCCCGGGGTGAGCAGTTCTTC	CASSGLARGEQFF
TRBD2	TRBV20-1	TRBJ2-4	.	TGCAGTGCTAGAGATACAGCGGGGCAGTACTTC	CSARDTAGQYF
.	TRBV12-3/TRBV12-4	TRBJ2-5	many	TGTGCCAGCTCAGTTTCGGTAGTTCCGAGAGCTATACAAGAGACCCAGTACTTC	CASSVSVVPRAIQETQYF
TRBD2	TRBV2	TRBJ2-3	.	TGTGCCGCCCTACTAGCGGGGGTAGGTACGCAGTATTTT	CAALLAGVGTQYF
.	TRBV6-2/TRBV6-3	TRBJ1-5	.	TGTGCCAGCGTGAACGTGCGGAATCAGCCCCAGCATTTT	CASVNVRNQPQHF
TRBD1	TRBV5-6	TRBJ1-1	many	TGTGCCAGCAGCCGCGGGACAGGGGAGAAAGCTTTCTTT	CASSRGTGEKAFF
.	TRBV4-1	TRBJ2-1	few	TGCGCCAGCAGCCAAGGCGTTTGGCAGAGCTCCTACAATGAGCAGTTCTTC	CASSQGVWQSSYNEQFF
.	TRBV7-8	TRBJ2-5	few	TGTGCCAGCAGCTTATACCGGGAGACCCAGTACTTC	CASSLYRETQYF
.	TRBV20-1	TRBJ1-2	.	TGCAGTGCAGTGGAGGGCACCGGCTATGGCTACACCTTC	CSAVEGTGYGYTF
.	TRBV30	TRBJ1-5	.	TGTGCCTGGAGTAAGGCTTATAGCAATCAGCCCCAGCATTTT	CAWSKAYSNQPQHF
TRBD2	TRBV5-1	TRBJ2-3	few	TGCGCCAGCAGTGGCCAGGGAGGGGCAGATACGCAGTATTTT	CASSGQGGADTQYF
.	TRBV6-2/TRBV6-3	TRBJ1-2	few	TGTGCCAGCAGTTATGGCGGCAGCCGCTACTATGGCTACACCTTC	CASSYGGSRYYGYTF
TRBD2	TRBV5-1	TRBJ2-1	many	TGCGCCAGCAGCTTGGACGGTCTAGCGGGGGACTACAATGAGCAGTTCTTC	CASSLDGLAGDYNEQFF
TRBD1	TRBV2	TRBJ2-5	few	TGTGCCAGCAGGGGACAGCCTCAAGAGACCCAGTACTTC	CASRGQPQETQYF
TRBD2	TRBV5-1	TRBJ2-3	.	TGCGCCAGCAGCAAAGGGGACGGGGGGGCAGATACGCAGTATTTT	CASSKGDGGADTQYF
TRBD1	TRBV5-6	TRBJ2-2	few	TGTGCCAGCAGCCCATGGACAGGGGGACTCCCTGCCGGGGAGCTGTTTTTT	CASSPWTGGLPAGELFF
.	TRBV27	TRBJ1-2	.	TGTGCCAGCAGTTTAGTAACGGGGAAGTTCTATGGCTACACCTTC	CASSLVTGKFYGYTF
.	TRBV10-3	TRBJ2-7	many	TGTGCCATCAGTGAGTCGGGGACCCCTCTCTACGAGCAGTACTTC	CAISESGTPLYEQYF
.	TRBV5-6	TRBJ2-3	few	TGTGCCAGCAGCCCTAGGAACACAGATACGCAGTATTTT	CASSPRNTDTQYF
.	TRBV29-1	TRBJ2-5	.	TGCAGCGTTGATCTCCCAGGGTGGTATCGGGAGACCCAGTACTTC	CSVDLPGWYRETQYF
.	TRBV6-5	TRBJ2-6	.	TGTGCCAGCAGTTACTCGGGCTCTGGGGCCACCGTCCTGACTTTC	CASSYSGSGATVLTF
TRBD1	TRBV4-3	TRBJ2-5	many	TGCGCCAGCAGCCCAAGGACAGGGTGGCGGGAGACCCAGTACTTC	CASSPRTGWRETQYF
.	TRBV20-1	TRBJ2-3	.	TGCAGTGCTACCCGACTATATCGGGGCACAGATACGCAGTATTTT	CSATRLYRGTDTQYF
.	TRBV5-5	TRBJ2-3	once	TGTGCCAGCAGCTTGTGGCCTGCGACAGATACGCAGTATTTT	CASSLWPATDTQYF
.	TRBV5-4	TRBJ1-2	.	TGTGCCAGCAGCTTGGCCGATTTTTGGATTAACTATGGCTACACCTTC	CASSLADFWINYGYTF
.	TRBV6-2/TRBV6-3	TRBJ1-6	few	TGTGCCAGCAAAGAGGACAGTCATAATTCACCCCTCCACTTT	CASKEDSHNSPLHF
TRBD1	TRBV28	TRBJ1-6	few	TGTGCCAGCAGTGCGGTGGGACAGGGTAATTCACCCCTCCACTTT	CASSAVGQGNSPLHF